This passage covers 15 T cell receptor beta chains from one sample sequenced in a study of blood T cells in healthy people across ages. Using a J-beta primer mix together with a sample-barcoded 5' primer, a second PCR was run for about 6 to 12 cycles. TCRdb analysed the 5' RACE reads with MiXCR anew, one entry per CDR3 protein. Altogether around 700,000 distinct CDR3 sequences are present, around 25% being singletons, with the ten largest covering more than 7.5%. The sample also formed part of further work on T cells of mothers and their children.

Sequencing was done on a sample of blood. These receptors were obtained from a boy between 10 and 17 years old in good health.

The chain employs TRBV7-2 and TRBJ2-7; no reliable D call. Germline values: CDR1 SGHTA, CDR2 FQGNSA. The CDR3 is 14 amino acids. V was clipped by 2 bases and J by 0 bases, with 8 bases between them. CDR3 DNA: TGTGCCAGCAGCTTATACAGCTTCTCCTACGAGCAGTACTTC. The encoded protein is CASSLYSFSYEQYF.

Only a few counts were recorded for this clonotype. This chain uses TRBV20-1 with TRBJ2-3; TRBD2 is a possible D gene (6 bases). Germline V gives CDR1 DFQATT, CDR2 SNEGSKA (reference sequence). The CDR3 spans 15 residues. V shed 5 bases and J shed 1 base, with 16 bases lying between them. The CDR3, as DNA: TGCAGTGCTCCTAACGCGGGGTATGGCACAGATACGCAGTATTTT. Translating it yields CSAPNAGYGTDTQYF.

V gene TRBV5-6 combines with J gene TRBJ2-5; TRBD2 matches at 9 bases. CDR1 and CDR2 (germline): SGHDT, YYEEEE. Trimming at V came to 6 bases and at J to 6 bases, leaving 12 bases not matched to a gene. The CDR3 contains 15 residues. The CDR3 loop reads CASTSWRGGPKTQYF. The CDR3 DNA is TGTGCCAGCACCTCCTGGCGGGGGGGCCCAAAGACCCAGTACTTC.

This clonotype was recorded once. The chain has TRBV24-1 and TRBJ2-2, with 8 bases aligning to TRBD1. The ends lost 1 base at V and 7 bases at J; junction bases unmatched: 7. The CDR3 sequence is 16 residues long. CDR1 is KGHDR, CDR2 SFDVKD, per germline. CDR3 sequence reads: CATSDFTDREGGELFF. DNA of the CDR3: TGTGCCACCAGTGATTTTACGGACAGGGAAGGCGGGGAGCTGTTTTTT.

This clonotype was counted between two and nine times. J is TRBJ1-2 and V is TRBV4-2; D gene unclear. V lost 6 bases, J lost 4 bases, and 21 bases lay in between. CDR1 and CDR2 (germline): LGHNA, YNFKEQ. The CDR3 runs to 16 residues. In DNA, the CDR3 is TGTGCCAGCAGGTCGCTCCTCGGAACGGCGGGCTATGGCTACACCTTC. Protein product: CASRSLLGTAGYGYTF.

As to this clonotype: Germline and junction disagree at one end, which may indicate a read error. This chain joins TRBV5-1 and TRBJ1-5, with a possible D match to TRBD1 (6 bases). CDR1 is SGHRS and CDR2 is YFSETQ in the germline V gene. This CDR3 spans 13 amino acids. CDR3 region: CAGSFGQNQPQHF. The CDR3 DNA follows: TGCGCCGGCAGCTTCGGACAGAATCAGCCCCAGCATTTT.

This clonotype occurred a few times. V usage is TRBV20-1 and J usage is TRBJ1-1, with D unclear. Trimming removed 3 bases from V and 11 bases from J, with 13 bases in between. Germline assignment: CDR1 DFQATT and CDR2 SNEGSKA (reference sequence). This CDR3 is built from 11 residues. The CDR3 loop is CSARGEPDAFF. DNA of the CDR3: TGCAGTGCTAGGGGTGAGCCGGACGCTTTCTTT.

This clonotype turned up a few times. V is TRBV27 and J is TRBJ2-5, with D perhaps TRBD1 or TRBD2 (5 bases each). The CDR3 has 14 residues. Per the germline V gene, CDR1 is MNHEY and CDR2 is SMNVEV (reference sequence). V was cut by 4 bases and J by 11 bases, with 20 bases left in between. For the CDR3, the DNA is TGTGCCAGCAGTTGGGGCAGTAGTGGGGGAGAGCAGTACTTC. Its protein product is CASSWGSSGGEQYF.

The chain carries TRBV28 and TRBJ1-2; D is possibly TRBD1 (5 bases). With 6 bases removed from V and 0 bases from J, the gap between germline ends came to 14 bases. Germline lookup yields CDR1 MDHEN and CDR2 SYDVKM. This CDR3 has 15 amino acids. The CDR3 spells CASSLVAGPNYGYTF. CDR3 nucleotides: TGTGCCAGCAGCCTAGTGGCAGGGCCTAACTATGGCTACACCTTC.

The chain employs TRBV7-6 and TRBJ2-3; D is unclear. V lost 6 bases and J lost 0, with 19 bases in between. The CDR3 totals 17 residues. The germline V gene has CDR1 SGHVS and CDR2 FNYEAQ. For the CDR3, the DNA is TGTGCCAGCAGTTCGCCTCCTCGGGCTGGAAGCACAGATACGCAGTATTTT. This gives the protein CASSSPPRAGSTDTQYF.

This clonotype has more than one count but fewer than ten. The chain employs TRBV29-1 and TRBJ2-6, with TRBD1 matching 9 bases. Germline loops: CDR1 SQVTM, CDR2 ANQGSEA. The CDR3 extends over 17 amino acids. With 3 bases clipped from V and 2 bases from J, the junction kept 8 bases outside the gene matches. CDR3 region: CSVDTGGPIPGANVLTF. As DNA, the CDR3 is TGCAGCGTTGATACAGGGGGCCCTATCCCTGGGGCCAACGTCCTGACTTTC.

This clonotype has a single count. The rearrangement links TRBV28 to TRBJ1-3, with no clear D. Deletions cut 2 bases from V and 4 bases from J, with 6 bases between. The CDR3 covers 13 residues. Germline V CDR1 and CDR2: MDHEN, SYDVKM. The CDR3 region has the DNA TGTGCCAGCAGTTTAGAGTCCGGAAACACCATATATTTT. Amino acids: CASSLESGNTIYF. Complete variable domain (other parts from reference TRBV28 and TRBJ1-3): DVKVTQSSRYLVKRTGEKVFLECVQDMDHENMFWYRQDPGLGLRLIYFSYDVKMKEKGDIPEGYSVSREKKERFSLILESASTNQTSMYLCASSLESGNTIYFGEGSWLTVV.

This clonotype was counted only a few times. The chain joins TRBV10-3 to TRBJ2-7; D may correspond to TRBD1 or TRBD2 (5 bases each). The CDR3 is 14 residues long. CDR1 and CDR2 from the germline V gene are ENHRY and SYGVKD. V was clipped by 6 bases and J by 3 bases, with 15 bases between them. The CDR3: CAISRDLRYYEQYF. The CDR3 bases are TGTGCCATCAGCAGGGACCTCCGGTACTACGAGCAGTACTTC.

The rearrangement joins TRBV19 to TRBJ1-5; the match to TRBD1 covers 10 bases. CDR3 size: 17 residues. Germline V gives CDR1 LNHDA, CDR2 SQIVND (reference sequence). The ends lost 5 bases at V and 1 base at J; junction bases unmatched: 8. Written as DNA, the CDR3 is TGTGCCAGTAGTGGCCGGGACAGGGGTTCCAGCAATCAGCCCCAGCATTTT. Encoded protein: CASSGRDRGSSNQPQHF.

V usage is TRBV7-3 and J usage is TRBJ1-1; D unresolved. Germline loops: CDR1 SGHTA, CDR2 FQGTGA. The V gene lost 4 bases and the J gene lost 5 bases, with 11 bases spanning the gap. The length of the CDR3 is 13 residues. CDR3 in amino acids: CASSSTRSTEAFF. As DNA, the CDR3 is TGTGCCAGCAGCTCTACAAGAAGTACTGAAGCTTTCTTT.